Shown below are 29 T cell receptor beta chains from a single sample sequenced in a study of Ad26.COV2.S vaccination and SARS-CoV-2 variants (dated by TCRdb to the early 2020s). What this sample's treatment or condition label stands for: some 20 received Ad26.COV2.S at low or high dose, single or two shots; 5 received placebo; per-sample allocation not given. Repertoires of vaccine and placebo recipients were sequenced from samples taken on day 63 after the first injection. To prepare the library, the immunoSEQ multiplex PCR assay was applied. The source is immuneACCESS, and TCRdb retained only in-frame sequences with V and J called. Part of the clones is not carried over; for the studies checked, unresolved V genes explain less than half of this, and the remainder is unexplained. The sample yields some 340,000 clones; approximately 80% were counted once. In total, the top ten clones hold 2% to 2.5% of the sample.

Sequenced here: peripheral blood, sampled in a trial of Ad26.COV2.S vaccine versus placebo. The origin of the receptors is a person between 18 and 65 years old who received the Ad26.COV2.S COVID-19 vaccine or a placebo.

The chain links TRBV5-1 to TRBJ1-2; D is perhaps TRBD1 (5 bases). The germline V gene encodes CDR1 SGHRS and CDR2 YFSETQ. Deletions cut 4 bases from V and 2 bases from J, with 15 bases between. This CDR3 is built from 15 residues. Written as DNA, the CDR3 is TGCGCCAGCAGCCCAACGACAGCGCCCAACTATGGCTACACCTTC. It is translated as CASSPTTAPNYGYTF.

J is TRBJ2-2 and V is TRBV9, with TRBD1 identical over 7 bases. Germline CDR1 and CDR2: SGDLS and YYNGEE. The ends lost 0 bases at V and 7 bases at J; junction bases unmatched: 6. The CDR3 sequence is 15 residues long. The CDR3 DNA reads TGTGCCAGCAGCGTAGGCCAGGGGGTGGTCGGGGAGCTGTTTTTT. This sequence encodes CASSVGQGVVGELFF.

The chain joins TRBV2 to TRBJ2-3, with D perhaps TRBD2 (5 bases). The V end was cut by 1 base, the J end by 5 bases, with 7 bases between. CDR1 is SNHLY and CDR2 is FYNNEI in the germline V gene. The CDR3 loop spans 13 amino acids. The CDR3 loop is CASSEGGVDTQYF. DNA of the CDR3: TGTGCCAGCAGTGAAGGGGGAGTAGATACGCAGTATTTT. The whole variable domain, remainder taken from reference TRBV2 and TRBJ2-3, is EPEVTQTPSHQVTQMGQEVILRCVPISNHLYFYWYRQILGQKVEFLVSFYNNEISEKSEIFDDQFSVERPDGSNFTLKIRSTKLEDSAMYFCASSEGGVDTQYFGPGTRLTVL.

In its sample, this clone was seen many times. This chain uses TRBV3-1 (or the pseudogene TRBV3-2) with TRBJ2-1, with unresolved D. Germline V gives CDR1 LGHDT, CDR2 YNNKEL (reference sequence). V shed 0 bases and J shed 0 bases, with 9 bases lying between them. This CDR3 is 16 amino acids long. This CDR3 reads CASSQDPQSSYNEQFF. The CDR3 DNA follows: TGTGCCAGCAGCCAAGATCCGCAGAGCTCCTACAATGAGCAGTTCTTC.

V and J are TRBV20-1 and TRBJ2-1; 7 bases are shared with TRBD2. Germline-derived CDR1 and CDR2 are DFQATT and SNEGSKA (reference sequence). The CDR3 consists of 11 residues. CDR3 protein: CRAGEPNEQFF. The CDR3 nucleotides read TGCAGGGCGGGAGAGCCCAATGAGCAGTTCTTC.

CDR3 sequence (DNA): TGTGCCAGCAGGGCGGACAGGAACTCTGGAAACACCATATATTTT. Residues: CASRADRNSGNTIYF. This chain joins TRBV2 and TRBJ1-3; 7 nucleotides agree with TRBD1. J lost 0 bases, V lost 6 bases, and 5 bases had no gene match. The CDR3 is made up of 15 amino acids. Germline lookup yields CDR1 SNHLY and CDR2 FYNNEI.

The chain has TRBV5-4 and TRBJ1-2, with 12 bases fitting TRBD1. This CDR3 region has 15 residues. Unmatched junction bases numbered 6, after V lost 4 bases and J lost 5 bases. Germline V gene lookup returns CDR1 SGHNT and CDR2 YYREEE (reference sequence). Written as DNA, the CDR3 is TGTGCCAGCAGCGCCAGGGACAGGGGGCCGTATGGCTACACCTTC. Its protein is CASSARDRGPYGYTF.

J is TRBJ2-1 and V is TRBV3-1 (or the pseudogene TRBV3-2); 12 bases map to TRBD2. Germline CDR1 and CDR2: LGHDT and YNNKEL (reference sequence). Losses at the gene ends were 4 bases for V and 7 bases for J; bases not matched to a gene: 8. CDR3 length: 16 residues. The CDR3 protein is CASSRATSGGENEQFF. In DNA, the CDR3 is TGTGCCAGCAGCCGCGCGACTAGCGGGGGAGAAAATGAGCAGTTCTTC.

The J gene is TRBJ1-2, the V gene TRBV7-9, with 7 bases aligning to TRBD1. Germline assignment: CDR1 SEHNR and CDR2 FQNEAQ (reference sequence). CDR3 length: 15 amino acids. The V segment lost 5 bases and the J segment 2 bases; nucleotides outside the gene matches: 8. The CDR3 DNA is TGTGCCAGCAGCCTTCACACAGGGGTGAACTATGGCTACACCTTC. Translation: CASSLHTGVNYGYTF.

The V gene is TRBV9, the J gene TRBJ1-1; weak D call: TRBD1 (5 bases). The CDR3 totals 15 residues. V was clipped by 1 base and J by 6 bases, with 16 bases between them. Per germline, CDR1 SGDLS and CDR2 YYNGEE. As DNA, the CDR3 is TGTGCCAGCAGCGTACGGTTGGCAGGGTTCTCTGAAGCTTTCTTT. It codes for CASSVRLAGFSEAFF.

The chain combines TRBV28 with TRBJ1-2; D unresolved. Germline CDR1 MDHEN, CDR2 SYDVKM. The CDR3 runs to 13 residues. V shed 3 bases and J shed 6 bases, with 11 bases lying between them. Here the CDR3 DNA reads TGTGCCAGCAGTTTCAATCGGGAGAATGGCTACACCTTC. It specifies CASSFNRENGYTF.

The genes are TRBV7-9 and TRBJ2-1; either TRBD1 or TRBD2 may supply D (5 bases each). Looked up from germline, CDR1 is SEHNR and CDR2 is FQNEAQ (reference sequence). The CDR3 loop spans 13 amino acids. Trimming removed 5 bases from V and 5 bases from J, with 10 bases in between. DNA for the CDR3: TGTGCCAGCAGCCTCTGGGACCACAATGAGCAGTTCTTC. This codes for CASSLWDHNEQFF.

The chain is built from TRBV18 and TRBJ1-5; D perhaps matches TRBD1 (5 bases). With 3 bases removed from V and 1 base from J, the gap between germline ends came to 19 bases. The CDR3 runs 18 residues. CDR1 is KGHSH, CDR2 LQKENI, per germline. The CDR3 loop is CASSPGTQGAGSNQPQHF. The CDR3 DNA is TGTGCCAGCTCACCCGGGACCCAGGGCGCGGGGAGCAATCAGCCCCAGCATTTT.

This clone was counted a few times. V is TRBV5-1 and J is TRBJ1-6; D uncertain. Germline assignment: CDR1 SGHRS and CDR2 YFSETQ. V lost 0 bases, J lost 0 bases, and 10 bases lay in between. This CDR3 spans 17 amino acids. The chain's CDR3 is CASSLVSASSYNSPLHF. The CDR3 coding sequence is TGCGCCAGCAGCTTGGTTTCGGCGAGCTCCTATAATTCACCCCTCCACTTT.

This chain links TRBV7-3 with TRBJ2-5, with TRBD2 matching 8 bases. The CDR3 covers 17 residues. Per the germline V gene, CDR1 is SGHTA and CDR2 is FQGTGA. V shed 3 bases and J 1 base; nucleotides not matched to a gene: 10. CDR3 sequence: CASSFSGGGSGQETQYF. The CDR3 DNA reads as TGTGCCAGCAGCTTCAGCGGGGGAGGATCGGGCCAAGAGACCCAGTACTTC.

The chain has TRBV14 and TRBJ1-2, with a possible D match to TRBD1 (5 bases). Per the germline V gene, CDR1 is SGHDN and CDR2 is FVKESK. This CDR3 is built from 14 residues. Trimming removed 4 bases from V and 2 bases from J, with 11 bases in between. The DNA for the CDR3 is TGTGCCAGCAGCCTTACGGGGGAAAACTATGGCTACACCTTC. Amino acid sequence: CASSLTGENYGYTF.

V is TRBV12-5 and J is TRBJ2-1; D perhaps matches TRBD2 (5 bases). Trimming cost V 5 bases and J 5 bases, with 22 bases left between them. Germline CDR1 and CDR2: LGHNT and FRNRAP. The CDR3 has 17 amino acids. The CDR3 protein is CASGRGPQDRPDNEQFF. CDR3 nucleotides: TGTGCTAGTGGTCGAGGGCCTCAGGATAGGCCTGACAATGAGCAGTTCTTC.

A word on this clone: The sample has other DNA sequences that encode this CDR3 too. The chain joins TRBV5-1 to TRBJ2-7, with a weak D call TRBD1 (6 bases). V gave up 3 bases and J gave up 3 bases, with 13 bases separating them. The CDR3 runs to 14 residues. Per the germline V gene, CDR1 is SGHRS and CDR2 is YFSETQ. The CDR3 sequence: CASSWGTGLYEQYF. DNA of the CDR3: TGCGCCAGCAGCTGGGGTACAGGGCTCTACGAGCAGTACTTC.

This sequence joins TRBV6-1 and TRBJ2-3; D is perhaps TRBD1 or TRBD2 (5 bases each). CDR1 MNHNS and CDR2 SASEGT come from the germline V gene. This CDR3 is built from 15 residues. V was shortened by 2 bases and J by 8 bases, with 17 bases between the two germline ends. For the CDR3, the DNA is TGTGCCAGCAGTGAACCCGGGGCCGCCAGAGTTACGCAGTATTTT. It encodes CASSEPGAARVTQYF.

V usage is TRBV28 and J usage is TRBJ1-3; D is unresolved. The V and J ends lost 9 bases and 5 bases respectively, with 5 bases between them. This CDR3 contains 10 residues. Germline CDR1 MDHEN, CDR2 SYDVKM. The CDR3 spells CASGRNTIYF. The CDR3 coding sequence is TGTGCCAGTGGAAGAAACACCATATATTTT.

V gene TRBV29-1 combines with J gene TRBJ1-4; D gene unclear. This CDR3 is 11 amino acids long. Germline-derived CDR1 and CDR2 are SQVTM and ANQGSEA. V was trimmed by 6 bases and J by 9 bases, leaving 11 bases between them. DNA for the CDR3: TGCAGCGTCGGCAAAGTTCAAAAACTGTTTTTT. Residues: CSVGKVQKLFF.

The chain recombines TRBV4-2 with TRBJ1-2; possibly TRBD1 for D (6 bases). Germline CDR1 is LGHNA and CDR2 is YNFKEQ. The V end lost 0 bases, the J end lost 2 bases, and 16 bases lay between the germline ends. The CDR3 loop spans 17 amino acids. The CDR3 is CASSQERGQVGNYGYTF. The DNA of the CDR3 is TGTGCCAGCAGCCAAGAACGGGGGCAGGTCGGGAACTATGGCTACACCTTC.

This clone was recorded once. The chain couples TRBV28 to TRBJ1-2, with D maybe TRBD1 (6 bases). The CDR3 has 12 residues. With 6 bases removed from V and 4 bases from J, the gap between germline ends came to 9 bases. The V gene's germline CDR1 is MDHEN and CDR2 SYDVKM. CDR3 residues: CASSQGPYGYTF. The CDR3 coding sequence is TGTGCCAGCAGCCAGGGGCCCTATGGCTACACCTTC.

The chain joins TRBV6-5 to TRBJ1-1; the match to TRBD1 covers 9 bases. V lost 0 bases, J lost 6 bases, and 5 bases stayed unmatched. This CDR3 has 15 residues. Germline V gene sequence: CDR1 MNHEY, CDR2 SVGAGI. The CDR3 loop is CASSYSNRGRAEAFF. The CDR3 nucleotides are TGTGCCAGCAGTTACTCCAACAGGGGGCGCGCTGAAGCTTTCTTT.

The V and J genes are TRBV4-2 and TRBJ2-7; a possible D gene is TRBD2 (6 bases). The CDR3 spans 15 residues. V gave up 4 bases and J gave up 2 bases, with 15 bases separating them. Per germline, CDR1 LGHNA and CDR2 YNFKEQ. CDR3 sequence: CASSPEGTPPYEQYF. The CDR3 bases are TGTGCCAGCAGCCCCGAAGGGACTCCTCCCTACGAGCAGTACTTC.

This rearrangement joins TRBV6-2 or TRBV6-3 to TRBJ2-4, with 9 bases aligning to TRBD2. The trim removed 7 bases at V and 3 bases at J, leaving 19 bases unmatched. CDR1 and CDR2 (germline): MNHEY, SVGEGT. CDR3 length: 19 amino acids. The DNA of the CDR3 is TGTGCCAGCAACCCAGGAGCGGGGGGTTCAGTCGGTGTCAAAAACATTCAGTACTTC. Its translation is CASNPGAGGSVGVKNIQYF.

The chain employs TRBV28 and TRBJ1-2; 11 bases are a match to TRBD1. The length of the CDR3 is 14 residues. Germline assignment: CDR1 MDHEN and CDR2 SYDVKM. V lost 5 bases to trimming and J lost 8 bases; unmatched junction nucleotides: 7. The CDR3 DNA reads as TGTGCCAGCAGTCTAGGACAGGGGGCGCGAGGCTACACCTTC. Its protein product is CASSLGQGARGYTF.

This clone was counted once. This chain joins TRBV4-2 and TRBJ2-5; 9 bases agree with TRBD2. The V gene end was trimmed by 3 bases and the J gene end by 5 bases; junction bases not matched to a gene: 13. Per the germline V gene, CDR1 is LGHNA and CDR2 is YNFKEQ. This CDR3 has 17 amino acids. For the CDR3, the DNA is TGTGCCAGCAGCCAGGGGGCTGGCGGGGGGGCCGGGGAGACCCAGTACTTC. Amino acids: CASSQGAGGGAGETQYF.

The rearrangement uses TRBV7-9 and TRBJ1-6; D unresolved. Trimming removed 5 bases at V and 0 bases at J, with 14 bases between. CDR3 size: 17 residues. Germline V gives CDR1 SEHNR, CDR2 FQNEAQ (reference sequence). The CDR3 reads CASSPSGVGSYNSPLHF. For the CDR3, the DNA is TGTGCCAGCAGCCCCTCCGGGGTAGGCTCCTATAATTCACCCCTCCACTTT.